This entry concerns a single T cell receptor (beta chain). Its antigen is still unknown. Repertoires were generated with immunoSEQ multiplex PCR, while TCRdb's copy carries only in-frame clones and drops some. The sample contains roughly 1,500,000 clones, about 98.5% of which appear only once. The record originates from a study of shared clonotypes between healthy human individuals. Across the whole study: The study drew on a couple of women and a few men aged 18 to 49 as donors. Notes on the study in general: Read depth was anticipated to influence clonotype sharing among donors. The sharing of 4.5% to 6.5% of naive CD4 clonotypes was seen across a handful of donors.

This CDR3 spans 15 amino acids. The ends lost 5 bases at V and 0 bases at J; junction bases unmatched: 5. Germline V CDR1 and CDR2: MDHEN, SYDVKM. Source material: naive CD4+ T cells sorted from blood. Indicated subset: CD45RA+ positively selected. The TCR was taken from a man aged 25 to 45 in good health. This chain links TRBV28 with TRBJ1-1, with 8 positions matching TRBD1. In DNA, the CDR3 is TGTGCCAGCAGTCGCAGGGGGCGAGTGAACACTGAAGCTTTCTTT. Translated: CASSRRGRVNTEAFF.